The clone carrying this T cell receptor (beta chain) came up a few times. This record comes from a study of identical twins. The CDR3 covers 15 residues. J gave up 5 bases and V 3 bases, and 8 bases lay outside the gene matches. Germline V CDR1 and CDR2: DFQATT, SNEGSKA (reference sequence). TCRdb passed the 5' RACE reads through MiXCR, listing each CDR3 protein once. The sample includes about 520,000 distinct CDR3 sequences, under 25% of them seen just once. This sample also belongs to another study, concerning T cells expressing NK-cell markers.

The source material was CD4+ T cells sorted from blood. The chain is built from TRBV20-1 and TRBJ2-5, with TRBD2 identical over 11 bases. The clonotype comes from a woman aged 18 to 35 in good health. This chain's CDR3 is CSASLAGGRAETQYF. CDR3 DNA sequence: TGCAGTGCTAGCCTAGCGGGGGGAAGAGCGGAGACCCAGTACTTC.